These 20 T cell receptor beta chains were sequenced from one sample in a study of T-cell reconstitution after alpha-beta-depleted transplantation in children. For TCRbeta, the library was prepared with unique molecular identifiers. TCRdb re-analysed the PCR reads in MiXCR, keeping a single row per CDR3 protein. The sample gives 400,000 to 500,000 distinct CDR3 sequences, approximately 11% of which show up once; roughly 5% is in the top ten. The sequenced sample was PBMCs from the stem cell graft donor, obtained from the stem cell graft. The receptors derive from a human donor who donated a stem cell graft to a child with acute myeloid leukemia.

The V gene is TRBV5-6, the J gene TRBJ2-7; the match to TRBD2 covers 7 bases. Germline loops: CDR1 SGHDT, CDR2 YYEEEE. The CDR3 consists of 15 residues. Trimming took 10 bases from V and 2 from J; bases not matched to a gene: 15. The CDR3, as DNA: TGTGCCTCCTCAAAAAGCGGGATGAAGGCCTACGAGCAGTACTTC. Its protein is CASSKSGMKAYEQYF.

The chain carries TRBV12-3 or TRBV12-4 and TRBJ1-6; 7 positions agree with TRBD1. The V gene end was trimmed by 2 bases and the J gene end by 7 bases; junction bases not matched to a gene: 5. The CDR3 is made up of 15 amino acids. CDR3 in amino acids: CASSLRTGGNSPLHF. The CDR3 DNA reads TGTGCCAGCAGTTTACGGACAGGAGGGAATTCACCCCTCCACTTT.

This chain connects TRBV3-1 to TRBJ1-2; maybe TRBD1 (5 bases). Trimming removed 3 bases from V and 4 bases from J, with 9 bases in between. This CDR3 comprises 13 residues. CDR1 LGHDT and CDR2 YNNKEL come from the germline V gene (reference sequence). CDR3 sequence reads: CASSQTVSYGYTF. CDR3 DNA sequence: TGTGCCAGCAGCCAGACAGTCTCCTATGGCTACACCTTC. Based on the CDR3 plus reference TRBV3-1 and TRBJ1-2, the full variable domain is DTAVSQTPKYLVTQMGNDKSIKCEQNLGHDTMYWYKQDSKKFLKIMFSYNNKELIINETVPNRFSPKSPDKAHLNLHINSLELGDSAVYFCASSQTVSYGYTFGSGTRLTVV.

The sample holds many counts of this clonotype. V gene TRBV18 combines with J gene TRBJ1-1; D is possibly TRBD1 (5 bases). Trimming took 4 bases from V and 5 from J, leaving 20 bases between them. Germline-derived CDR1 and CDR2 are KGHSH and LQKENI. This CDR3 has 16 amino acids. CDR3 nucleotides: TGTGCCAGCTCACTTCGGGACCTAGGTAGGGATACTGAAGCTTTCTTT. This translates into CASSLRDLGRDTEAFF.

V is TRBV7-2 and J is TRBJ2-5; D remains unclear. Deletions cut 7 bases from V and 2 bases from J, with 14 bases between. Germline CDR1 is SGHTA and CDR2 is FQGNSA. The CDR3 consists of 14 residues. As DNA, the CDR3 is TGTGCCAGCACCATTATAGTGGGACAAGAGACCCAGTACTTC. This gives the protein CASTIIVGQETQYF.

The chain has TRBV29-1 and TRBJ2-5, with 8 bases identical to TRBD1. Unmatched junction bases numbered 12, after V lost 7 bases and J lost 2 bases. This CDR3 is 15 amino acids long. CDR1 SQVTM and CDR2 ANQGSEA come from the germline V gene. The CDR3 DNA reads TGCAGCGCACACTCCCCCGGGACAGGTCAAGAGACCCAGTACTTC. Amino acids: CSAHSPGTGQETQYF.

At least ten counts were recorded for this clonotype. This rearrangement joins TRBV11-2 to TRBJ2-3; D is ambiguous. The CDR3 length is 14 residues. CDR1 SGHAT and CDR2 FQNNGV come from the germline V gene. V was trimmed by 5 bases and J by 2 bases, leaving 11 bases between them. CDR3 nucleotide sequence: TGTGCCAGCAGCGGGTTGGGTCCCACAGATACGCAGTATTTT. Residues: CASSGLGPTDTQYF.

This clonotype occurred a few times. CDR3 sequence reads: CASSQLGLAEQFF. CDR3 bases: TGTGCCAGCAGCCAATTGGGACTAGCGGAGCAGTTCTTC. The chain carries TRBV16 and TRBJ2-1; 10 positions agree with TRBD2. This CDR3 is 13 amino acids long. J gave up 10 bases and V 1 base, and 1 base lay outside the gene matches. Per the germline V gene, CDR1 is KGHSY and CDR2 is FQNENV.

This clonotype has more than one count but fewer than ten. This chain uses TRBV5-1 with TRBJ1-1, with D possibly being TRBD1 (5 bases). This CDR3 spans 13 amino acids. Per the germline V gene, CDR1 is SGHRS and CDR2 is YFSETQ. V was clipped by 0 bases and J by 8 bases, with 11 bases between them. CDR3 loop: CASSLAGAGEAFF. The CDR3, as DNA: TGCGCCAGCAGCTTGGCCGGGGCAGGGGAAGCTTTCTTT.

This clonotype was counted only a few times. The CDR3 nucleotides are TGTGCCAGCAGCCGGACAGGGACAAATTCACCCCTCCACTTT. Protein product: CASSRTGTNSPLHF. This sequence joins TRBV7-9 and TRBJ1-6; the match to TRBD1 covers 8 bases. Germline-derived CDR1 and CDR2 are SEHNR and FQNEAQ (reference sequence). The CDR3 totals 14 residues. The J segment lost 7 bases and the V segment lost 5 bases, leaving 4 bases of the junction unmatched.

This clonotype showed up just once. CDR3 sequence: CASSLVAGSETQYF. CDR3 in DNA: TGCGCCAGCAGCTTGGTGGCGGGTTCTGAGACCCAGTACTTC. V gene TRBV5-1 combines with J gene TRBJ2-5, with D possibly matching TRBD2 (5 bases). CDR1 and CDR2 from the germline V gene are SGHRS and YFSETQ. Trimming took off 0 bases at V and 5 bases at J, with 11 bases between the two ends. The CDR3 sequence is 14 residues long.

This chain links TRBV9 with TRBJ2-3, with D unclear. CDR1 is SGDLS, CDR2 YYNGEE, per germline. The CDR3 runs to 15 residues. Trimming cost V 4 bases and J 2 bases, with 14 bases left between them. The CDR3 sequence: CASSPRADTTDTQYF. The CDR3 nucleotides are TGTGCCAGCAGCCCCCGGGCAGACACCACAGATACGCAGTATTTT.

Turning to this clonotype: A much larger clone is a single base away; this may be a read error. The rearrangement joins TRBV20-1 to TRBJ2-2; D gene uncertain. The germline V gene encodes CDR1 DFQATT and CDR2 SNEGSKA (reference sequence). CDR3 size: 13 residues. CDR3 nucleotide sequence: TGCAGTGCTAGAGAGGTTATCACCGAGGAGCTGTTTTTT. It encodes CSAREVITEELFF.

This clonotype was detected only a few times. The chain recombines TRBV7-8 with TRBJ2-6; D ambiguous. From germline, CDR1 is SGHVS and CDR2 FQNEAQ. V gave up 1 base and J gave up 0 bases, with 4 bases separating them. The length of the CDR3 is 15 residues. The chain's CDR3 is CASSLGRSGANVLTF. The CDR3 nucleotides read TGTGCCAGCAGCTTAGGACGCTCTGGGGCCAACGTCCTGACTTTC.

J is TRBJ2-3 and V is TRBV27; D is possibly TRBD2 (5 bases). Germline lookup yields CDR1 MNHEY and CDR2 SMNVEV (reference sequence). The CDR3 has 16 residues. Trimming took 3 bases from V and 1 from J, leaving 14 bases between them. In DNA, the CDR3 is TGTGCCAGCAGTTTCCTCCTATCGGAGGGCACAGATACGCAGTATTTT. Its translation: CASSFLLSEGTDTQYF.

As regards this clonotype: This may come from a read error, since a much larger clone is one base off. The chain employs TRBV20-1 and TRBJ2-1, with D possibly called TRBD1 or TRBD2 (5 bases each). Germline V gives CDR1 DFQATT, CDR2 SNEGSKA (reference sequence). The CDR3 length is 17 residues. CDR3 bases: TGCTGTGCTATAGAGGGGAACCTTTGGGGCGGAAACAATGAGCAGTTCTTC. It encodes CCAIEGNLWGGNNEQFF.

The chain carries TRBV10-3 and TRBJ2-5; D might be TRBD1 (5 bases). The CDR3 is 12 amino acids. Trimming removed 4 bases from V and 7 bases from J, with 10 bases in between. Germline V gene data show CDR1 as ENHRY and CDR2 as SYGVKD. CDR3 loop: CAISGPQGTQYF. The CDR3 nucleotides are TGTGCCATCAGTGGACCCCAGGGGACCCAGTACTTC.

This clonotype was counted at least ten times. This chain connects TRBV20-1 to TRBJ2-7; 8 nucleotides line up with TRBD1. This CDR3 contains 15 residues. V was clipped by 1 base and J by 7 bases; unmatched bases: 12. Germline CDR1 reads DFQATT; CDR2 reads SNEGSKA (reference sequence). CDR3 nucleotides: TGCAGTGCTAGAGGGCAAGGACAGGGAACGTGGGAGCAGTACTTC. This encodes CSARGQGQGTWEQYF.

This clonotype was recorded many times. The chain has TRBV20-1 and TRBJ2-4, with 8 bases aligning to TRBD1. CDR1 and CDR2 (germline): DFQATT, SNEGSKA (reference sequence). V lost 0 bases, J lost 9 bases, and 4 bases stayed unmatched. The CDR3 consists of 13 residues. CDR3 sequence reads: CSAREGQAGIQYF. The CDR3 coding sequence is TGCAGTGCTAGAGAGGGACAGGCCGGCATTCAGTACTTC.

As DNA, the CDR3 is TGTGCCAGCAGTTCAGGGTTCAGCTCCTACAATGAGCAGTTCTTC. Its translation: CASSSGFSSYNEQFF. The chain carries TRBV12-3 or TRBV12-4 and TRBJ2-1, with D perhaps matching TRBD1 (5 bases). This CDR3 has 15 residues. Between the trimmed V and J ends, which lost 4 bases and 0 bases, there was a span of 10 bases.